This T cell receptor beta chain was captured in a study of OX40 agonist ivuxolimab in advanced cancers. Regarding the research as a whole: Ivuxolimab, which targeted the costimulatory receptor OX40 (CD134), was an agonistic, fully human IgG2 monoclonal antibody. Intravenous ivuxolimab was administered to patients every 2 weeks at six dose levels: 0.01, 0.1, 0.3, 1.5, 3 and 10 mg/kg. Of the roughly 52 dose-escalation patients, hepatocellular carcinoma was present in 19, melanoma in around 15, renal cell carcinoma in 9 and head and neck cancer in 9. A male proportion of under 85% and a mean age of 60 years, ranging from 23 to 79, were recorded for the dose-escalation cohort. Patients were allowed to have had prior anti-PD-1, anti-PD-L1 or anti-CTLA-4 therapy, and around two fifths of the dose-escalation patients had been treated with checkpoint inhibitors. Partial responses were achieved by three dose-escalation patients, of whom one had hepatocellular carcinoma and two had cutaneous melanoma. Peripheral TCRbeta sequencing was intended to test whether TCR sequence diversity was altered and clonal T-cell expansion was caused by ivuxolimab. The monotherapy dose-escalation portion (N of about 50 patients) of the phase I ivuxolimab trial is reported in the paper. The paper's findings and limits, for the study overall: In partial responders in the 0.1-3.0 mg/kg groups, normalized peripheral clonal expansion was found to be among the lowest, especially among CD8+ T cells. Clonal expansion of both CD4+ and CD8+ blood T cells was observed from baseline to week 6 at doses 0.1 to 3.0 mg/kg. The antigen specificity of the peripheral T cells that underwent clonal expansion was not determined. Low levels of normalized T-cell clonal expansion were also seen in some nonresponding patients. After ivuxolimab, expanded clones were on average more numerous among CD8+ T cells than among CD4+ T cells.

For sequencing of the TCRbeta CDR3 region, genomic DNA was extracted from the sorted cells. The immunoSEQ Assay was used to sequence the TCRbeta CDR3 regions. The table was pulled from immuneACCESS by TCRdb, which kept in-frame rearrangements only. Such tables lose some clones; where checked, under half of the loss comes from unresolved V genes, and the rest has no known cause. This sample holds about 57,000 clones; approximately 95% were observed only once. The ten largest clones add up to around 24% of the sample. Counted from cysteine to phenylalanine, this CDR3 has 18 amino acids. Left in the record is the CDR3 DNA by itself, 54 bases read in frame from the first base. The CDR1 and CDR2 encoded by the germline V gene are MGHRA and YSYEKL. At the junction V is shortened by 0 bases and J by 4 bases, with 19 bases in between. Note on this clone: Its cognate antigen has yet to be identified. It has no much larger one-base neighbor in the sample; base qualities were not kept.

Patients with a history of autoimmune disease or receiving systemic immunosuppression were excluded from the trial. In every dose cohort, peripheral blood was drawn for TCR sequencing at baseline, cycle 4 day 1, and cycle 7 day 1. Samples came from an open-label, multicenter, first-in-human phase I dose-escalation trial of ivuxolimab. The trial enrolled adults with locally advanced or metastatic head and neck squamous cell, hepatocellular, melanoma or renal cell carcinoma. Before TCR sequencing, CD4+ T cells and CD8+ T cells from peripheral blood were sorted into separate populations. Material: CD4+ or CD8+ T cells sorted from blood, obtained in a trial of the OX40 agonist ivuxolimab. The chain uses TRBV4-1 and TRBJ1-5; no confident D gene assignment can be made. This sequence was found in an adult with an advanced solid tumor such as melanoma, head and neck, liver or kidney cancer. The CDR3 sequence is CASSQDSGDYTGNQPQHF. The DNA sequence follows: TGCGCCAGCAGCCAAGATTCGGGAGATTATACCGGTAATCAGCCCCAGCATTTT.